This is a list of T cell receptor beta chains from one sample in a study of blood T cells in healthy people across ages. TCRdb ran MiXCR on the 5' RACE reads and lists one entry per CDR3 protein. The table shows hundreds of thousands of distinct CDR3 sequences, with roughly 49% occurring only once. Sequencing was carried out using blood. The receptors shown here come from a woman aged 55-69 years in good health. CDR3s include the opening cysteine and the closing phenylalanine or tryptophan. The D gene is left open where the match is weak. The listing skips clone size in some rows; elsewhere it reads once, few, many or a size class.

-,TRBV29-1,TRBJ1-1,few,TGCAGCGCCGTTCGGGGGACGGGCACTGAAGCTTTCTTT,CSAVRGTGTEAFF
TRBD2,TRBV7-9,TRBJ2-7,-,TGTGTCAGCAGCTTAGCGGGGTTGGAGTACGAGCAGTACTTC,CVSSLAGLEYEQYF
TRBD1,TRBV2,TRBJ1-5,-,TGTGCCAGCAGTGGGGCCGGGACAGTCAATCAGCCCCAGCATTTT,CASSGAGTVNQPQHF
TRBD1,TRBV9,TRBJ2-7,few,TGTGCCAGCAGCGTAGAAACAGGGGATTACGAGCAGTACTTC,CASSVETGDYEQYF
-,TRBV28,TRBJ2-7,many,TGTGCCAGCAGTTTAAACGCCGAGCAGTACTTC,CASSLNAEQYF
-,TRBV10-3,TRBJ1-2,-,TGTGCCATCGGTGAGGATGGAGTGAATGGCTACACCTTC,CAIGEDGVNGYTF
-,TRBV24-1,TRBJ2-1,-,TGTGCCACCAGTGATTTGGACCACAGGGACAATGAGCAGTTCTTC,CATSDLDHRDNEQFF
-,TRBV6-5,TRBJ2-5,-,TGTGCCAGCAGAAGATCCGAGGACGTGTCTCAGTACTTC,CASRRSEDVSQYF
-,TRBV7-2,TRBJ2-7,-,TGTGCCAGCAGCCGGACTTTTCTTGCTGCCGAGCAGTACTTC,CASSRTFLAAEQYF
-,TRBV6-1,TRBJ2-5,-,TGTGCCAGCATGAGAGGGGGGGGGCAAGAGACCCAGTACTTC,CASMRGGGQETQYF
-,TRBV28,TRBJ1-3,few,TGTGCCAGCAGTTCCCTTGACAGCGGCTCTGGAAACACCATATATTTT,CASSSLDSGSGNTIYF
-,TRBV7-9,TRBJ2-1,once,TGTGCCAGCAGCTTAGGGACTTCTCGGCCCTACAATGAGCAGTTCTTC,CASSLGTSRPYNEQFF
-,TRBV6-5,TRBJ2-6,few,TGTGCCAGCAGCCCTGGATACTCTGGGGCCAACGTCCTGACTTTC,CASSPGYSGANVLTF
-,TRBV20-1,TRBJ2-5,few,TGCAGTGCTAGGAGCTTTACGAGGACGTACCAAGAGACCCAGTACTTC,CSARSFTRTYQETQYF
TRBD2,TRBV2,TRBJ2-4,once,TGTGCCAGCGGTGTACGGCTAGCGGGAGAACGAGAGCAGTACTTC,CASGVRLAGEREQYF
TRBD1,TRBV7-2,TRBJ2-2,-,TGTGCCAGCAGCACAGACAGGGGCGCCGGGGAGCTGTTTTTT,CASSTDRGAGELFF
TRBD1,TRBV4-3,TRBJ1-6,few,TGCGCCAGCAGCCAAGTTGCTACAGGGGACTATAATTCACCCCTCCACTTT,CASSQVATGDYNSPLHF
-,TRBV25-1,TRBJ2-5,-,TGTGCCAGCGTAGGCATCCCCGCCCCCAGCGAGACCCAGTACTTC,CASVGIPAPSETQYF
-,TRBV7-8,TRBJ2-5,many,TGTGCCAGCAGCTTAAAAGGTCGCGCCAACCAAGAGACCCAGTACTTC,CASSLKGRANQETQYF
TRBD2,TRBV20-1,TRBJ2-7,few,TGCAGTAAAAGGGGACTAGCAAACAACGAGCAGTACTTC,CSKRGLANNEQYF
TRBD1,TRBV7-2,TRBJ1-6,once,TGTGCCGGCAGCCCTAGAGGGGGCAGCTCCTATAATTCACCCCTCCACTTT,CAGSPRGGSSYNSPLHF
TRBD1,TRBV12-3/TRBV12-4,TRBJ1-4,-,TGTGCCAGCAGGAAATCGGACAGGGGAGGGGCAACTAATGAAAAACTGTTTTTT,CASRKSDRGGATNEKLFF
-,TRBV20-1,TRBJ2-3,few,TGCAGTGCTAGAGATATGCGGACTAGCACAGATACGCAGTATTTT,CSARDMRTSTDTQYF
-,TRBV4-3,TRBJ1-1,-,TGCGCCAGCAGCCAAGACGGGGGGCGGGTAAATGAAGCTTTCTTT,CASSQDGGRVNEAFF
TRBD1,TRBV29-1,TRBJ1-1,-,TGCAGCGTTGTCCGGGACAGGGATTCCACTGAAGCTTTCTTT,CSVVRDRDSTEAFF
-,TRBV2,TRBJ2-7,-,TGTGCCAGCAGTCGGCTCCCAGCAAAAACAGGGATAAGTGCCTACGAGCAGTACTTC,CASSRLPAKTGISAYEQYF
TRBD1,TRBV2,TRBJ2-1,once,TGTGCCAGCATTACAGGGGGAGAGGGCAATGAGCAGTTCTTC,CASITGGEGNEQFF
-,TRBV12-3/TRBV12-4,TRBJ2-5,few,TGTGCCAGCAGTCCCGGAAGGGATTCGACCCAGTACTTC,CASSPGRDSTQYF
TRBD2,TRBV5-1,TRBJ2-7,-,TGCGCCAGCAGTTACCGGACTAGCGGGAACCACAATGAGCAGTACTTC,CASSYRTSGNHNEQYF
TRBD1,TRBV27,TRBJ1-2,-,TGTGCCAGCAGAGTGGGACAGGGGGTTGGCTACTCCTTC,CASRVGQGVGYSF
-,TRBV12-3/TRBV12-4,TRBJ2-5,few,TGTGCCAGCAGTTCCGGGCCAGTACGAGGGACCCAGTACTTC,CASSSGPVRGTQYF
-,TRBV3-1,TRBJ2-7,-,TGTGCCAGCAGTGACCGGGACACGGTAACCTACGAGCAGTACTTC,CASSDRDTVTYEQYF
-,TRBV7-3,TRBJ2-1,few,TGTGCCAGCAGCCGAGACGTGAGCTCCTACAATGAGCAGTTCTTC,CASSRDVSSYNEQFF
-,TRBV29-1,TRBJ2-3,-,TGCAGCGTTACTCTCATCAGGGGGGTACGCACAGATACGCAGTATTTT,CSVTLIRGVRTDTQYF
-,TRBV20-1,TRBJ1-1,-,TGCAGTGCTAGTCTTTTTTCATCCGTTTTCGCAGGGGCGAACACTGAAGCTTTCTTT,CSASLFSSVFAGANTEAFF
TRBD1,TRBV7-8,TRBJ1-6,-,TGTGCCAGCAGCTTTACAGGGGGCTCCTATAATTCACCCCTCCACTTT,CASSFTGGSYNSPLHF
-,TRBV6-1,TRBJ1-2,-,TGTGCCAGCAGTGAACAGGCCATGAGGGGCTACACCTTC,CASSEQAMRGYTF
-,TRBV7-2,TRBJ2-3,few,TGTGCCAGCAGCCCCCGTGTGGGGCAGGGTATCGCAGATACGCAGTATTTT,CASSPRVGQGIADTQYF
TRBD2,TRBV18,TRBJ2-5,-,TGTGCCAGCTCACCACTGACTAGCGGGAGGGCCAATGAGCAGTACTTC,CASSPLTSGRANEQYF
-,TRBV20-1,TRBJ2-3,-,TGCAGTGCCAGGGACTTTGGGTCCGTAAGCACAGATACGCAGTATTTT,CSARDFGSVSTDTQYF